The clone carrying this T cell receptor (beta chain) was picked up a small number of times. The collection from each donor was one heparinised blood draw averaging approximately 110 mL. CD4+ naive, central memory, regulatory and stem cell-like memory cells were sorted via CD45RO/CCR7/CD25/CD127/CD95/CD27. As every portion of the isolated RNA was reverse transcribed, the sequencing read expressed TCRB transcripts. Some 3.3 million reads was the average for naive, central memory and regulatory T cell samples. Measured with immunoSEQ multiplex PCR; TCRdb has only the in-frame clones, and not every one. The sample lists almost 350,000 clones; under 8.5% were seen once. The data are from a study of beta chain features in type 1 diabetes. CDR1 is SGHTA, CDR2 FQGNSA, per germline. The CDR3 covers 13 residues. The V segment lost 7 bases and the J segment 6 bases; nucleotides outside the gene matches: 7.

This clonotype was sampled from a woman younger than 30 in good health. The sequenced sample was central memory CD4+ T cells from blood. The chain is built from TRBV7-2 and TRBJ2-7; 9 nucleotides agree with TRBD1. Here the CDR3 reads CASTGTGSGEQYF. CDR3 nucleotide sequence: TGTGCCAGCACCGGGACAGGGTCGGGCGAGCAGTACTTC.